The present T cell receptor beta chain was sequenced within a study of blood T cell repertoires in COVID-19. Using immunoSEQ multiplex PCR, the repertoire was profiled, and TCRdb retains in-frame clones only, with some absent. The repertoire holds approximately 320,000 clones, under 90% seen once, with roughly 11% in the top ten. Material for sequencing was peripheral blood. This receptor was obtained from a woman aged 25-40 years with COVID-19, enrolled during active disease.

CDR3 protein: CASSPGTGITGELFF. CDR3 DNA: TGCGCCAGCAGCCCGGGGACAGGAATTACCGGGGAGCTGTTTTTT. The J gene is TRBJ2-2, the V gene TRBV5-1; 8 nucleotides line up with TRBD1. After removal of 4 bases from V and 5 bases from J, the junction contained 7 bases not matched to a gene. The CDR3 has 15 amino acids. Germline V lookup: CDR1 SGHRS, CDR2 YFSETQ.